The sequence of this T cell receptor (beta chain) was determined in a study of T-cell reconstitution after alpha-beta-depleted transplantation in children (dated by TCRdb to about 2016). Study-wide context: T-cell immune reconstitution after TCRalphabeta/CD19-depleted allogeneic hematopoietic cell transplantation in children was quantitatively tracked in the study by means of TCR repertoire profiling.

V and J are truncated by 0 bases and 5 bases respectively, leaving an intervening sequence of 8 bases. Taken from cysteine to phenylalanine, the CDR3 has 14 residues. Only the CDR3 DNA stays, 42 bases, in frame from base 1. CDR1 and CDR2 are read off the germline V gene as MNHEY and SVGAGI. This clonotype was detected many times. Its antigen is unknown. The input lacks base qualities; no much larger clone sits a single base away. The protocol used for the library was PCR. Sequencing instrument: Illumina HiSeq 2500. Molecular barcoding was employed in the preparation of TCR libraries, with unique molecular identifiers being used to normalize TCRbeta repertoire quantification. TCRdb reprocessing: public reads trimmed at Q25 with fastp, clones called with MiXCR, in-frame beta chains kept. CDR3 protein duplicates are merged, each entry listing the most common genes and DNA. The sample table records 190,000 or so distinct CDR3 sequences; 6.3% of these occur just once. The top ten clones comprise about 4.4% of the sample.

General findings and caveats noted by the study authors: Over subsequent months, a decline in hyperexpanded clone frequencies was noted, and after one year, T-cell counts and TCRbeta diversity were mostly ascribed to newly produced T cells. The apparently early recovery of alphabetaT-cell counts about two months after transplant reportedly depended on only several hundred rapidly expanded clones that came from non-depleted graft cells. In some patients, the high TCRbeta diversity seen at day 60 was put down to recipient T cells and intrathymic progenitors that had survived conditioning.

In light of the paper, this sample's treatment or condition label describes: allogeneic hematopoietic cell transplantation with graft depleted of TCRalphabeta T cells and CD19 B cells. The children who served as transplant recipients had been given grafts of TCRalphabeta/CD19-depleted allogeneic hematopoietic cells. The sample was PBMCs, taken before TCRalphabeta/CD19-depleted stem cell transplant. The rearrangement joined TRBV6-5 to TRBJ2-1, with an unclear D gene assignment. This receptor was taken from a girl under three years old with combined immunodeficiency, due to receive a stem cell transplant. This receptor carries the CDR3 CASSYSPVNNEQFF. The nucleotides are TGTGCCAGCAGTTACTCCCCGGTGAACAATGAGCAGTTCTTC.